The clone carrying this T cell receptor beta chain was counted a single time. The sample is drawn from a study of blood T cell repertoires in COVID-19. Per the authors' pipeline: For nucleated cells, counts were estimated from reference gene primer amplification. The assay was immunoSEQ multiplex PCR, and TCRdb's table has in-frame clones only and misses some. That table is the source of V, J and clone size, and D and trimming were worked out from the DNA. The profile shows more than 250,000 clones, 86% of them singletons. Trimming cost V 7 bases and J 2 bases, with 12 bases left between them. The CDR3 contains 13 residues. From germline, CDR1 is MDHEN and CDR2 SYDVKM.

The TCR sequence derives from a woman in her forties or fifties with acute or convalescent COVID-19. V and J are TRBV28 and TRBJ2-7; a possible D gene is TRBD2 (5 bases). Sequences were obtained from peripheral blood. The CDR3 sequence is CASTSGNTYEQYF. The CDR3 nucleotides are TGTGCCAGCACCTCCGGGAACACCTACGAGCAGTACTTC. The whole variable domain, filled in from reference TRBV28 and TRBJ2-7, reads DVKVTQSSRYLVKRTGEKVFLECVQDMDHENMFWYRQDPGLGLRLIYFSYDVKMKEKGDIPEGYSVSREKKERFSLILESASTNQTSMYLCASTSGNTYEQYFGPGTRLTVT.